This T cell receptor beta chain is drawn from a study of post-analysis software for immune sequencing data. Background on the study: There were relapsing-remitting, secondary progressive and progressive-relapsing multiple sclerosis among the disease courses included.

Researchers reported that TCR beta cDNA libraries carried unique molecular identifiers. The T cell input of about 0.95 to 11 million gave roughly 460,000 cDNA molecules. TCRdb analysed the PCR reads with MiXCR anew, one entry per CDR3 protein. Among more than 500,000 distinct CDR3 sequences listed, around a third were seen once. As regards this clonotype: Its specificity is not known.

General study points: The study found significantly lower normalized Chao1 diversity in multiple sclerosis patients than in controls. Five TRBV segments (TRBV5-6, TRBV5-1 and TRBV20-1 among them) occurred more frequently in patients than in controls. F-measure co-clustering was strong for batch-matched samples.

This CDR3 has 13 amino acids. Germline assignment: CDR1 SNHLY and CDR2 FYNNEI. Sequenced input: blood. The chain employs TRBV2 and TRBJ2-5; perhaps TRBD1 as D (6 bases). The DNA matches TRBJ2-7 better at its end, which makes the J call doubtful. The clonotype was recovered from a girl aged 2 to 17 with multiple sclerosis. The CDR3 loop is CASSGTYRDEQYF. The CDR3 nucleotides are TGTGCCAGCAGTGGAACCTACAGGGACGAGCAGTACTTC.